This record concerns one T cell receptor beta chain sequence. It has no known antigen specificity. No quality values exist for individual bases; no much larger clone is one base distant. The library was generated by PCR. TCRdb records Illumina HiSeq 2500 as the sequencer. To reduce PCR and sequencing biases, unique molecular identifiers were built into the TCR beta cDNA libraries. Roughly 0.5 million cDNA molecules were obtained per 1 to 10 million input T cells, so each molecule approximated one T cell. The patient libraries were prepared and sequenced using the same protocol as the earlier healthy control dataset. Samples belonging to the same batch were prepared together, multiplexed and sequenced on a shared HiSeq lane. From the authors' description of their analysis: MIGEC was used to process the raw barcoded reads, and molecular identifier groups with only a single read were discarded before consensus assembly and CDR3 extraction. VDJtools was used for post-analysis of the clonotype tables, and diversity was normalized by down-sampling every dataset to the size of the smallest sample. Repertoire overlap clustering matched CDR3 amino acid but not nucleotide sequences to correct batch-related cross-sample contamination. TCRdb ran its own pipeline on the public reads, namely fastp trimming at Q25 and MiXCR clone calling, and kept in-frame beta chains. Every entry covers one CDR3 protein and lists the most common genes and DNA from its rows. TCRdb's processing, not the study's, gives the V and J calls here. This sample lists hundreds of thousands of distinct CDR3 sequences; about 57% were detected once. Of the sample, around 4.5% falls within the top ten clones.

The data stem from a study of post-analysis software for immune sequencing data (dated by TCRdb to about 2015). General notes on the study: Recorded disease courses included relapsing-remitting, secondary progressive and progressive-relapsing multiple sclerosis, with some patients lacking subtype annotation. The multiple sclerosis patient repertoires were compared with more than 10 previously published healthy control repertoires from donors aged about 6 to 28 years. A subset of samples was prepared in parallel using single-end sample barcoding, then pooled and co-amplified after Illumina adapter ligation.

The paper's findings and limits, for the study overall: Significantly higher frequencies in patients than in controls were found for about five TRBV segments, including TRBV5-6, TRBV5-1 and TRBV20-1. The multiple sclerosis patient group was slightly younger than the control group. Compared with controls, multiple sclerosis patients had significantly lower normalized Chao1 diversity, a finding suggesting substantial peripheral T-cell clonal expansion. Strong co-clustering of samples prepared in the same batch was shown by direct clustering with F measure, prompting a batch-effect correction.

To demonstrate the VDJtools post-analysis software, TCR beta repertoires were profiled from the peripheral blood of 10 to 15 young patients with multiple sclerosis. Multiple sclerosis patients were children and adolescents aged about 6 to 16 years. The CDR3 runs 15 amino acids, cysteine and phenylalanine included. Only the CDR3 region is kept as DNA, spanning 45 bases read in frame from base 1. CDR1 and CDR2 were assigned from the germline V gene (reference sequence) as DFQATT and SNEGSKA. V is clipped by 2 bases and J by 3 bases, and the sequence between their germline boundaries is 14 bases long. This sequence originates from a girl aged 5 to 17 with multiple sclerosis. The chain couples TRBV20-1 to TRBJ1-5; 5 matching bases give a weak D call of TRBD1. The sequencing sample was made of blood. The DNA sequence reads TGCAGTGCTAGACGGGGGAATCTCTTCAATCAGCCCCAGCATTTT. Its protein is CSARRGNLFNQPQHF.